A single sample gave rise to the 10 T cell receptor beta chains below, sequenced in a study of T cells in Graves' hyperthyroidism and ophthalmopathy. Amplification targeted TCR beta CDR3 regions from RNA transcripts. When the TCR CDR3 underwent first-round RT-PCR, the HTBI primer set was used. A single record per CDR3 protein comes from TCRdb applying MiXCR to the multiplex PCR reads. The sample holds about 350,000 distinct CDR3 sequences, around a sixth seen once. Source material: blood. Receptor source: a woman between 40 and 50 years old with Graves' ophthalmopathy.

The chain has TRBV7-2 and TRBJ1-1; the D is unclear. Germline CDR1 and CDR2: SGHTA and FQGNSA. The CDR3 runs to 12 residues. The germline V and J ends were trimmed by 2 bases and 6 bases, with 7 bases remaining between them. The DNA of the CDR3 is TGTGCCAGCAGCTTATCTAGGGCTGAAGCTTTCTTT. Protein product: CASSLSRAEAFF.

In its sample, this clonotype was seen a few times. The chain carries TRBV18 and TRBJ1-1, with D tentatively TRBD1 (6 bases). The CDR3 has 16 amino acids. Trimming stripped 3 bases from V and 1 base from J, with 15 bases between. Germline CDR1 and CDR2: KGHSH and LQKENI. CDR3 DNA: TGTGCCAGCTCACCGACAGGTTGGAATTCGAACACTGAAGCTTTCTTT. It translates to CASSPTGWNSNTEAFF.

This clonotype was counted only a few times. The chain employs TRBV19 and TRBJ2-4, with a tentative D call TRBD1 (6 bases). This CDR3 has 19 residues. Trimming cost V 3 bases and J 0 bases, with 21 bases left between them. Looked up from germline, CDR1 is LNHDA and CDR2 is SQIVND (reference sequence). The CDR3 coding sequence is TGTGCCAGTAGTATTGAGGTACAGGGCGTTATACTAGCCAAAAACATTCAGTACTTC. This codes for CASSIEVQGVILAKNIQYF.

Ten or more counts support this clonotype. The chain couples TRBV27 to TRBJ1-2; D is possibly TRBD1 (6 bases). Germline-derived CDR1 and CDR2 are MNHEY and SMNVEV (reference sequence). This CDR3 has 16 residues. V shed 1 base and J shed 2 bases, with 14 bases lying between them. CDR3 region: CASSLWGGVTNYGYTF. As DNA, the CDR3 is TGTGCCAGCAGTTTATGGGGGGGCGTAACCAACTATGGCTACACCTTC.

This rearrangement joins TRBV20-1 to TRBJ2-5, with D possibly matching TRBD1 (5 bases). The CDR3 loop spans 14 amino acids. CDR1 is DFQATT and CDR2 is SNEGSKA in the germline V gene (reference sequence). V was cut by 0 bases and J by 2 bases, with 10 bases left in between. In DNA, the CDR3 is TGCAGTGCTAGAGAGGCAGGGCGGCAAGAGACCCAGTACTTC. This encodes CSAREAGRQETQYF.

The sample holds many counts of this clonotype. DNA of the CDR3: TGTGCCAGCACAAGTACCCCGAGGAATTCACCCCTCCACTTT. It yields the protein CASTSTPRNSPLHF. V and J are TRBV11-2 and TRBJ1-6; D not certain. Deletions cut 7 bases from V and 7 bases from J, with 14 bases between. This CDR3 is built from 14 residues. From germline, CDR1 is SGHAT and CDR2 FQNNGV.

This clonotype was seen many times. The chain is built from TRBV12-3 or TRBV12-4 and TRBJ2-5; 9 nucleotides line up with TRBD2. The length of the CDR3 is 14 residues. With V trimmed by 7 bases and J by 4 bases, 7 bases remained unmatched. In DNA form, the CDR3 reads TGTGCCAGCAAAGTAGCGGGAGAGGGAGAGACCCAGTACTTC. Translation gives CASKVAGEGETQYF.

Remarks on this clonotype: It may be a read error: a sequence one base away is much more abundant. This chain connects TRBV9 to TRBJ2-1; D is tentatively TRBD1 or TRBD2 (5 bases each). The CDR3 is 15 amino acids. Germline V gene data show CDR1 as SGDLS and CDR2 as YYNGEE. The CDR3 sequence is CASSVEGSSHNEQFF. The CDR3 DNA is TGTGCCAGCAGCGTAGAGGGGAGCTCCCACAATGAGCAGTTCTTC.

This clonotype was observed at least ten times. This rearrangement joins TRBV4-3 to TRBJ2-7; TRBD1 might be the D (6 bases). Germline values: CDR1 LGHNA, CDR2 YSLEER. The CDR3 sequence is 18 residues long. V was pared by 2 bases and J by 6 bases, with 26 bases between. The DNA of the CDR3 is TGCGCCAGCAGCCAAAGAACCCCCACCCCAGGGGTCATGGGCGAGCAGTACTTC. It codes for CASSQRTPTPGVMGEQYF.

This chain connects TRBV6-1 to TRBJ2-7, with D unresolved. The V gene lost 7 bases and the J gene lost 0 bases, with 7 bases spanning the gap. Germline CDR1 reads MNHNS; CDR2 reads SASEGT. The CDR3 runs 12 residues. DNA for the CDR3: TGTGCCAGCACAGCTAGCTCCTACGAGCAGTACTTC. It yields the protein CASTASSYEQYF.